This TCR beta chain was sequenced in a study of T cells after yellow fever vaccination. Trimming at V came to 3 bases and at J to 4 bases, leaving 3 bases not matched to a gene. CDR3 size: 15 residues. Germline CDR1 reads SGHRS; CDR2 reads YFSETQ. This clonotype has more than one count but fewer than ten. Template switching by 5'RACE produced TCR cDNA, adding a universal primer site and UMIs. TCRdb fed the 5' RACE reads into MiXCR, producing one record per CDR3 protein. The sample comprises about 510,000 distinct CDR3 sequences, 21% of which are singletons, and about 16% rests with the top ten. The sequence was obtained from a man in his late teens or twenties who received the YFV17D yellow fever vaccine. The chain combines TRBV5-1 with TRBJ2-2; TRBD1 aligns across 10 bases. The sample here was PBMCs, taken approximately 22 days after the first yellow fever vaccination. The CDR3 loop reads CASSSGQGTTGELFF. The CDR3 region has the DNA TGCGCCAGCAGCTCGGGACAGGGGACCACCGGGGAGCTGTTTTTT.